This T cell receptor beta chain was retrieved from a study of T-cell reconstitution after alpha-beta-depleted transplantation in children (dated by TCRdb to about 2016). For the wider study: The study quantitatively tracked T-cell immune reconstitution after TCRalphabeta/CD19-depleted allogeneic hematopoietic cell transplantation in children using TCR repertoire profiling. What the research found in general, with its limitations: Over the following months the frequencies of hyperexpanded clones went down, and after one year T-cell counts and TCRbeta diversity were mostly credited to newly produced T cells. In some patients, the high TCRbeta diversity seen at day 60 was put down to recipient T cells and intrathymic progenitors that had survived conditioning. Apparently early alphabetaT-cell count recovery about two months after transplant reportedly relied on only several hundred rapidly expanded clones derived from non-depleted graft cells.

This clonotype was seen ten or more times. This clone's antigen is unknown. Base qualities are not at hand, and no much larger clone is one base apart. The treatment or condition label corresponds to: allogeneic hematopoietic cell transplantation with graft depleted of TCRalphabeta T cells and CD19 B cells. The children who served as transplant recipients had been given grafts of TCRalphabeta/CD19-depleted allogeneic hematopoietic cells. Counted from cysteine to phenylalanine, this CDR3 has 14 amino acids. Solely the CDR3 DNA is kept, with 42 bases framed from the first base. The germline V gene (reference sequence) supplies CDR1 MNHEY and CDR2 SMNVEV. The germline V and J ends show losses of 6 bases and 8 bases respectively, and no gene match explains 8 bases of the junction. Receptors were amplified or captured by PCR. The instrument was an Illumina HiSeq 2500. TCR libraries were prepared with molecular barcoding, using unique molecular identifiers to normalize TCRbeta repertoire quantification. TCRdb redid the processing of the public reads, applying fastp at Q25 and MiXCR, and retained in-frame beta chains. Rows are unified per CDR3 protein, each entry keeping the most common DNA and genes. A total of about 100,000 distinct CDR3 sequences appear in this sample, about 6.4% of them only once. Together, the top ten hold about 23% of the sample.

Sequencing used PBMCs, mostly from graft donor cells, obtained 360 days after TCRalphabeta/CD19-depleted stem cell transplant. The chain is encoded by TRBV27 joined to TRBJ2-1; 9 central bases correspond to TRBD2. This sequence was found in a male patient between 2 and 15 years old who had a stem cell transplant for acute lymphoblastic leukemia, so the T cells may come from the graft donor. The DNA sequence is TGTGCCAGCAGACCGGGACTAGCCCTCCATGAGCAGTTCTTC. Translated, it reads CASRPGLALHEQFF.